This TCR beta chain came from a study of PD-1 blockade in classical Hodgkin lymphoma. Regarding the study as a whole: Partial responders and progressors had significantly lower baseline TCR diversity.

Here immunoSEQ multiplex PCR was the method, and the copy in TCRdb shows in-frame clones only, minus some. The sample records 50,000 to 65,000 clones, more than 75% being singletons. On this clone: Antigen unknown.

Each of the patients experienced relapse following autologous stem cell transplantation, and their brentuximab vedotin exposure differed. Germline lookup yields CDR1 MNHEY and CDR2 SMNVEV (reference sequence). The CDR3 has 13 residues. V lost 2 bases and J 6 bases, leaving 11 bases between the germline ends. This receptor was taken from a human donor with classical Hodgkin lymphoma. The V and J genes are TRBV27 and TRBJ2-7; possibly TRBD1 or TRBD2 for D (6 bases each). This specimen was peripheral blood mononuclear cells (PBMCs), taken before the second cycle of nivolumab. The CDR3 bases are TGTGCCAGCAGTTTAGGGGGGCTCGGCGAGCAGTACTTC. Residues: CASSLGGLGEQYF.